One sample yielded the 4 T cell receptor beta chains listed below, sequenced in a study of Ad26.COV2.S vaccination and SARS-CoV-2 variants. The treatment is: some 19 received Ad26.COV2.S at low or high dose, single or two shots; about 5 received placebo; per-sample allocation not given. Repertoires come from day 63 after the first vaccine or placebo injection. TCRdb's copy holds only in-frame clones and misses some; the assay was immunoSEQ multiplex PCR. The sample holds hundreds of thousands of clones; about 88% are singletons and the top ten take less than 4%. Sequencing used peripheral blood, obtained in a trial of Ad26.COV2.S vaccine versus placebo. The receptor source for this set is a person between 18 and 65 years old who received the Ad26.COV2.S COVID-19 vaccine or a placebo.

V and J are TRBV6-1 and TRBJ2-1, with D possibly being TRBD2 (7 bases). This CDR3 is 13 amino acids long. Deletions cut 3 bases from V and 10 bases from J, with 13 bases between. Germline loops: CDR1 MNHNS, CDR2 SASEGT. CDR3: CASSEMGRGEQFF. CDR3 DNA: TGTGCCAGCAGTGAGATGGGGAGGGGGGAGCAGTTCTTC.

The J gene is TRBJ2-7, the V gene TRBV6-2 or TRBV6-3; D is unresolved. The CDR3 is made up of 14 amino acids. Trimming stripped 2 bases from V and 5 bases from J, with 13 bases between. Looked up from germline, CDR1 is MNHEY and CDR2 is SVGEGT. DNA of the CDR3: TGTGCCAGCAGTTACGGGCAGCCCCTCGACGAGCAGTACTTC. Its protein is CASSYGQPLDEQYF.

The V call is TRBV28, the J call TRBJ2-5; TRBD2 matches at 13 bases. Germline lookup yields CDR1 MDHEN and CDR2 SYDVKM. Unmatched junction bases numbered 16, after V lost 8 bases and J lost 4 bases. The CDR3 sequence is 18 residues long. CDR3 protein: CASVPPGLAGTVGETQYF. The CDR3 nucleotides read TGTGCCAGCGTACCCCCGGGACTAGCGGGAACGGTTGGAGAGACCCAGTACTTC.

The V gene is TRBV27, the J gene TRBJ2-7; TRBD1 matches 8 bases. The V segment lost 5 bases and the J segment 3 bases; nucleotides outside the gene matches: 12. CDR1 and CDR2 from the germline V gene are MNHEY and SMNVEV (reference sequence). The CDR3 has 16 amino acids. The CDR3: CASSPPGDRSVYEQYF. CDR3 nucleotides: TGTGCCAGCAGTCCCCCGGGGGACAGGTCTGTCTACGAGCAGTACTTC.